These 3 T cell receptor beta chains were sequenced from one sample in a study of T cell repertoires in cytomegalovirus infection. Using its own MiXCR run on the reads, TCRdb lists one record per CDR3 protein. The table shows about 600,000 distinct CDR3 sequences, with more than 20% occurring only once. Input material: CD8+ T cells from PBMCs. The origin of the receptors is a human donor in good health (CMV status not recorded). Some clones in this sample may be carry-over from other donors' samples.

This clonotype has only one observation. As DNA, the CDR3 is TGTGCAGCGGGGAGGGGAGGTGAAAAACTGTTTTTT. It codes for CAAGRGGEKLFF. The chain employs TRBV6-1 and TRBJ1-4; possible D gene TRBD1, 5 bases. This CDR3 has 12 amino acids. The germline gives CDR1 MNHNS, CDR2 SASEGT.

This clonotype has just a few counts. J is TRBJ2-7 and V is TRBV4-1, with D possibly matching TRBD1 (7 bases). Germline V gives CDR1 MGHRA, CDR2 YSYEKL. CDR3 size: 18 residues. V lost 4 bases and J lost 0, with 22 bases in between. The CDR3 loop is CASSLGWDSGLSSYEQYV. The CDR3 DNA reads as TGCGCCAGCAGCCTTGGCTGGGACAGCGGGCTTAGCTCCTACGAGCAGTACGTC.

DNA for the CDR3: TGCGCCAGCAGCCATCTCCTAGCGGATTACAATGAGCAGTTCTTC. Amino acid sequence: CASSHLLADYNEQFF. This chain uses TRBV4-1 with TRBJ2-1; the match to TRBD2 covers 7 bases. The germline V gene encodes CDR1 MGHRA and CDR2 YSYEKL. The CDR3 is made up of 15 amino acids. Unmatched junction bases numbered 6, after V lost 3 bases and J lost 4 bases.